A selection of T cell receptor beta chains follows, all from one sample in a study of blood T cell repertoires in COVID-19. This table comes from immunoSEQ multiplex PCR, and its TCRdb copy is limited to in-frame clones, with some not included. The table lists 290,000 or so clones, roughly 80% of them singletons. Sequencing was carried out using PBMCs or T cells enriched from blood (not recorded which). The receptor source for this set is a man between 35 and 55 years old who had been exposed to COVID-19. Both conserved end residues are part of each CDR3. A D gene is named only where the DNA matches it firmly. Not every row has a clone size; where given, it reads once, few, many or a size class.

CDR3 protein	CDR3 DNA	J gene	V gene	D gene	clone size
CASSSRGGPLGEQYF	TGTGCCAGCAGCAGTCGTGGGGGCCCCCTGGGGGAGCAGTACTTC	TRBJ2-7	TRBV7-2	.	.
CASSPSGRGNEKLFF	TGCGCCAGCAGCCCGAGCGGCAGGGGGAATGAAAAACTGTTTTTT	TRBJ1-4	TRBV5-1	TRBD1	.
CASSSGPQPQETQYF	TGTGCCAGCTCGTCCGGTCCCCAACCCCAAGAGACCCAGTACTTC	TRBJ2-5	TRBV27	.	once
CATTGTGLTGELFF	TGTGCCACGACCGGGACAGGTTTAACCGGGGAGCTGTTTTTT	TRBJ2-2	TRBV19	TRBD1	.
CASSYQAGDPYGYTF	TGTGCCAGCAGTTACCAAGCGGGGGATCCCTATGGCTACACCTTC	TRBJ1-2	TRBV6-5	.	.
CATSRPGTGGMAFF	TGTGCCACCAGCAGACCCGGGACAGGGGGGATGGCTTTCTTT	TRBJ1-1	TRBV15	TRBD1	.
CASSLTSGRASNTGELFF	TGTGCCAGCAGCTTGACTAGCGGGAGGGCCTCGAACACCGGGGAGCTGTTTTTT	TRBJ2-2	TRBV7-3	TRBD2	.
CASSPTGREGLSDTQYF	TGTGCCAGCTCACCGACGGGCCGAGAGGGCCTCTCTGATACGCAGTATTTT	TRBJ2-3	TRBV18	.	.
CASRIAGGLGQETQYF	TGTGCCAGCAGGATAGCGGGAGGTCTGGGTCAGGAGACCCAGTACTTC	TRBJ2-5	TRBV2	TRBD2	.
CASKGGRDPSVLEKLFF	TGTGCCAGTAAGGGCGGACGGGATCCCTCCGTGTTGGAAAAACTGTTTTTT	TRBJ1-4	TRBV19	.	once
CASSVTPRLWGNTIYF	TGTGCCAGCAGCGTAACCCCGCGACTGTGGGGAAACACCATATATTTT	TRBJ1-3	TRBV9	.	.
CASSLAGASNTDTQYF	TGTGCCAGCAGCTTAGCGGGAGCATCTAACACAGATACGCAGTATTTT	TRBJ2-3	TRBV7-8	.	.
CASSSYSGSRYNEQFF	TGTGCCAGCAGCTCCTATAGCGGGAGTCGGTACAATGAGCAGTTCTTC	TRBJ2-1	TRBV11-1	TRBD2	.
CASSPPGAASSYEQYF	TGTGCCAGCTCACCACCGGGAGCGGCAAGTTCCTACGAGCAGTACTTC	TRBJ2-7	TRBV18	.	.
CSVPGTGTYNEQFF	TGCAGCGTACCCGGGACAGGTACCTACAATGAGCAGTTCTTC	TRBJ2-1	TRBV29-1	TRBD1	.
CASTLTTSMGQFF	TGTGCCAGCACCCTGACTACCTCAATGGGGCAGTTCTTC	TRBJ2-1	TRBV12-3/TRBV12-4	.	.
CASMTSGRNEQFF	TGTGCCAGCATGACTAGCGGGAGAAATGAGCAGTTCTTC	TRBJ2-1	TRBV2	TRBD2	.
CASGPGQGMMNEQFF	TGTGCTAGTGGTCCCGGACAGGGGATGATGAATGAGCAGTTCTTC	TRBJ2-1	TRBV12-5	TRBD1	.
CASSPGLDYEQYF	TGTGCCAGCTCACCGGGACTAGACTACGAGCAGTACTTC	TRBJ2-7	TRBV18	TRBD2	few
CASSVEGGTATDTQYF	TGTGCCAGCAGCGTAGAAGGGGGGACAGCCACAGATACGCAGTATTTT	TRBJ2-3	TRBV9	.	.
CASSLTRGINQPQHF	TGTGCCAGCAGCCTCACACGGGGGATCAATCAGCCCCAGCATTTT	TRBJ1-5	TRBV3-1/TRBV3-2	.	.
CSATRVDTQYF	TGCAGTGCTACGAGGGTCGATACGCAGTATTTT	TRBJ2-3	TRBV20-1	.	.
CASSAQGQGNEKLFF	TGTGCCAGCAGTGCCCAGGGGCAGGGAAATGAAAAACTGTTTTTT	TRBJ1-4	TRBV25-1	.	few
CASGAGGTDTQYF	TGTGCCAGCGGGGCAGGGGGCACAGATACGCAGTATTTT	TRBJ2-3	TRBV12-3/TRBV12-4	.	.
CSVGTAGGPNIQYF	TGCAGCGTTGGAACAGCGGGAGGGCCGAACATTCAGTACTTC	TRBJ2-4	TRBV29-1	TRBD2	.
CAYKSGTNRIRADGYTF	TGTGCCTATAAATCCGGGACAAACCGGATCAGAGCGGATGGCTACACCTTC	TRBJ1-2	TRBV30	.	few
CASSQDPRDPQHF	TGTGCCAGCAGCCAAGACCCCAGGGATCCCCAACACTTC	TRBJ2-5	TRBV3-1/TRBV3-2	.	.
CASSQSRVTSGGRETQYF	TGTGCCAGCTCACAATCCCGCGTAACTAGCGGGGGACGAGAGACCCAGTACTTC	TRBJ2-5	TRBV18	TRBD2	.
CASSQELRGVAGATDTQYF	TGTGCCAGCAGCCAAGAACTGCGGGGCGTAGCGGGAGCAACAGATACGCAGTATTTT	TRBJ2-3	TRBV4-2	TRBD2	.
CASSLPDRNTEAFF	TGTGCCAGCAGCTTGCCCGACAGAAACACTGAAGCTTTCTTT	TRBJ1-1	TRBV5-4	.	.
CASSRGTANQPQHF	TGTGCCAGCTCACGGGGGACAGCTAATCAGCCCCAGCATTTT	TRBJ1-5	TRBV18	TRBD1	.
CASSQDSEQYF	TGTGCCAGCAGCCAGGACAGCGAGCAGTACTTC	TRBJ2-7	TRBV7-8	.	.
CASSLFSASGRGAYEQYF	TGTGCCAGCAGCTTGTTTTCGGCTAGCGGGCGAGGGGCCTACGAGCAGTACTTC	TRBJ2-7	TRBV5-6	TRBD2	few
CASSQDPSGSGRQYF	TGTGCCAGCAGCCAAGATCCTAGCGGGAGTGGCCGGCAGTACTTC	TRBJ2-7	TRBV14	TRBD2	.
CSVEDPLWSGNNEQFF	TGCAGCGTTGAAGACCCATTATGGAGCGGGAACAATGAGCAGTTCTTC	TRBJ2-1	TRBV29-1	TRBD2	few
CASSLPGTDTQYF	TGTGCCAGCAGCTTACCGGGAACAGATACGCAGTATTTT	TRBJ2-3	TRBV7-9	.	.
CASSPGGEDTGELFF	TGTGCCAGCAGCCCCGGGGGAGAGGACACCGGGGAGCTGTTTTTT	TRBJ2-2	TRBV7-2	.	few
CASSIESNRGRNYGYTF	TGTGCCAGTAGTATAGAATCAAACAGGGGGCGCAACTATGGCTACACCTTC	TRBJ1-2	TRBV19	TRBD1	few
CASSAPAGPEKLFF	TGTGCCAGCAGCGCCCCTGCGGGTCCGGAAAAACTGTTTTTT	TRBJ1-4	TRBV9	.	.
CASSLRAGVFEQFF	TGCGCCAGCAGCTTGAGAGCGGGAGTGTTTGAGCAGTTCTTC	TRBJ2-1	TRBV5-1	TRBD2	.
CACGGNTEAFF	TGTGCCTGCGGCGGGAACACTGAAGCTTTCTTT	TRBJ1-1	TRBV30	.	.
CASTSQGRGYTF	TGTGCCAGCACGTCACAGGGCCGGGGCTACACCTTC	TRBJ1-2	TRBV5-8	.	.
CAWSTITGLNQPQHF	TGTGCCTGGAGTACCATTACAGGGCTCAATCAGCCCCAGCATTTT	TRBJ1-5	TRBV30	.	.
CASSGDRGRGLTDTQYF	TGTGCCAGCAGCGGCGACAGGGGACGTGGCCTCACAGATACGCAGTATTTT	TRBJ2-3	TRBV9	TRBD1	.
CASSQTVDTQYF	TGTGCCAGCAGCCAGACAGTAGATACGCAGTATTTT	TRBJ2-3	TRBV13	.	once
CAIRVTDGYTF	TGTGCCATCAGGGTGACTGATGGCTACACCTTC	TRBJ1-2	TRBV10-3	.	.